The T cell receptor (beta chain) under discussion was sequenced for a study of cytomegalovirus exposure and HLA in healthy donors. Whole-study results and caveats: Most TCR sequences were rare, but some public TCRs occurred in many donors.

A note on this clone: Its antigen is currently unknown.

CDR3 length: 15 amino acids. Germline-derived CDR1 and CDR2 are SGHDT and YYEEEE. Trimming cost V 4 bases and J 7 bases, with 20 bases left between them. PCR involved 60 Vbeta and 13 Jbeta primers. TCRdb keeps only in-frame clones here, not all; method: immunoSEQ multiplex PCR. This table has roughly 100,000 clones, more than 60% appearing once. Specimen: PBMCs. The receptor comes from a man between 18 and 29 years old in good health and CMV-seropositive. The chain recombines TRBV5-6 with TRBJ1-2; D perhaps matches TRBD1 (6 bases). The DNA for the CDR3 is TGTGCCAGCAGCCCGCCTAACAGGGTTTCCTCTGGCTACACCTTC. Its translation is CASSPPNRVSSGYTF.